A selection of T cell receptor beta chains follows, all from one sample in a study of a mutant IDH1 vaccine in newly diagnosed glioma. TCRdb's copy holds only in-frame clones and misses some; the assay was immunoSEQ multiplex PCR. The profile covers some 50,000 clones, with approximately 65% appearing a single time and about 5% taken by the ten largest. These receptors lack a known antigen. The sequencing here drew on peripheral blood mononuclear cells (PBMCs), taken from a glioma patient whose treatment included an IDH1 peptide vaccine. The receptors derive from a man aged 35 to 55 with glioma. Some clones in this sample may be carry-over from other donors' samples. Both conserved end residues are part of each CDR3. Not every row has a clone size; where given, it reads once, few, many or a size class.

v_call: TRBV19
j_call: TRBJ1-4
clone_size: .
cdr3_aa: CASRSPGQPTNEKLFF

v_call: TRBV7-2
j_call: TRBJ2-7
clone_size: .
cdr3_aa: CASSLEGGRAYEQYF

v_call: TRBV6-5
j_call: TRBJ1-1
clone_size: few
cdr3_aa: CASTRGDTEAFF

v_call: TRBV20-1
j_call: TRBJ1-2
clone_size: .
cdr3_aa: CSAESSRYYTF

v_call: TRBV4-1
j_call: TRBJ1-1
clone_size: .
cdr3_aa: CASSQGPGTGPPEAFF

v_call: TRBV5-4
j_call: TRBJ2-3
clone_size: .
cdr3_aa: CASSPGTIRTDTQYF

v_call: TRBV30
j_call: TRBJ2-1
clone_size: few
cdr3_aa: CAWRGDRSYNEQFF

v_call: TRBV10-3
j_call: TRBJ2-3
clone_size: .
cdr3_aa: CAIRGGADTQYF

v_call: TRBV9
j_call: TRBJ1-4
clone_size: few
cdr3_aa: CASSVGTGNNEKLFF

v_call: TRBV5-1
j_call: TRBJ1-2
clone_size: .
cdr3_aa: CASSLGPGRGPSGYGYTF

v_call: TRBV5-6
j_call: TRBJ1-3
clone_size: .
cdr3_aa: CASSLPTYSGNTIYF

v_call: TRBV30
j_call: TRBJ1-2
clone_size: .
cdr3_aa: CAWTPGGYGYTF

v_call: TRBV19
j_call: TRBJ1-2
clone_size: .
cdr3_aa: CASSFDSNYGYTF

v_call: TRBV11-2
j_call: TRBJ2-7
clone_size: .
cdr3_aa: CASSPRVGGEQYF

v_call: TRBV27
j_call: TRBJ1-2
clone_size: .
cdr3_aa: CASSVTQGRGYTF

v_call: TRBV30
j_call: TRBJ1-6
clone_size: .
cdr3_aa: CAWRWGFVDSPLHF

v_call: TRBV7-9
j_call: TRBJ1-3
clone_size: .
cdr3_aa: CASSETSPKAGNTIYF

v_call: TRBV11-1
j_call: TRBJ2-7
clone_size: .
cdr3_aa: CASSGQRGGSYEQYF

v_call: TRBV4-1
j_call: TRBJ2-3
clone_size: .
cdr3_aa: CASSQVDILGLADTQYF

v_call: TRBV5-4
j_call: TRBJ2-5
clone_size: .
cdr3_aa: CASSLGEFFGQETQYF

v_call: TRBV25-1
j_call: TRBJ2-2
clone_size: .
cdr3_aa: CASSQQGPGELFF

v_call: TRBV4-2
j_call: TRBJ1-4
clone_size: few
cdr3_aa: CASSQDPDRGLIGEKLFF

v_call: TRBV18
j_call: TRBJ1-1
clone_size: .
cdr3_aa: CASSPSRDAFF

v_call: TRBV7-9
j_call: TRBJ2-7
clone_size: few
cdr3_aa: CASSRLAQGGSSYEQYF

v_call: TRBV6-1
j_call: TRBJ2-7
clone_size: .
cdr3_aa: CASRDRGASYEQYF

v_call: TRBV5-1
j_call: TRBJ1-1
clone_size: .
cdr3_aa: CASSPGGDSFMNTEAFF

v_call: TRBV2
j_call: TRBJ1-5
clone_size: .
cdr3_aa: CASARDFHSNQPQHF

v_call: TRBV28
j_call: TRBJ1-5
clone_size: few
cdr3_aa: CASSLGQQGVQHF

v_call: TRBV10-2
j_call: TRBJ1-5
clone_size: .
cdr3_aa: CASSETGFRNQPQHF

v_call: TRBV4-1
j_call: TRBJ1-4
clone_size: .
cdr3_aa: CASSQDDRAGNEKLFF